This T cell receptor (beta chain) was obtained from a study of T-cell memory formation after mild COVID-19. At the level of the study: Clusters of TCRs were largely donor specific.

Amplification by 5'RACE using constant-segment primers produced TCR alpha and TCR beta cDNA libraries that carried sample barcodes and UMIs. TCRdb called the 5' RACE reads again in MiXCR, with one record for every CDR3 protein. This table has 300,000 to 350,000 distinct CDR3 sequences, roughly an eighth appearing once. Study outcomes and limitations: CD4/CD8 balance characterized clones contracting day 15 to 85, and CD4+ skew characterized later expanders.

This clonotype showed up just a few times. Its target is not known. This receptor was taken from a young man who had mild COVID-19 (a few samples of this study predate the infection). Cell type and time point are not known. Sample: PBMCs or a T cell subset sorted from them (not recorded which).

DNA for the CDR3: TGCGCCAGCAGCTTGGAGGCAGGGATCACAGATACGCAGTATTTT. Translated: CASSLEAGITDTQYF. This chain joins TRBV5-1 and TRBJ2-3; D is possibly TRBD1 (5 bases). The CDR3 has 15 residues. Germline CDR1 and CDR2: SGHRS and YFSETQ. V was clipped by 0 bases and J by 2 bases, with 10 bases between them.